This T cell receptor (beta chain) was profiled in a study of blood T cell dynamics during melanoma immunotherapy. This clone showed up just once. The antigen is not known. Every bulk PBMC sample received the same 350 ng of DNA. Data came from immunoSEQ multiplex PCR; TCRdb stores just in-frame clones and leaves some out. The sample holds about 22,000 clones, over 85% seen once. The time point is: pre-treatment baseline. Prior systemic cancer therapy, immunosuppressant use and other active malignancies excluded patients. The V gene lost 3 bases and the J gene lost 0 bases, with 23 bases spanning the gap. Germline CDR1 is MGHRA and CDR2 is YSYEKL. The CDR3 is 20 amino acids. Study-wide points: Unlike progressors, later disease-control patients had W3 repertoires gaining clonality or diversity.

The specimen was blood, collected from a patient treated with checkpoint blockade. The sequence came from a human donor with melanoma. The chain carries TRBV4-1 and TRBJ2-2; a weak D match, TRBD2 (5 bases). CDR3 in amino acids: CASSHHILSIRTSNTGELFF. CDR3 in DNA: TGCGCCAGCAGCCATCACATTCTATCAATCAGGACTTCGAACACCGGGGAGCTGTTTTTT.